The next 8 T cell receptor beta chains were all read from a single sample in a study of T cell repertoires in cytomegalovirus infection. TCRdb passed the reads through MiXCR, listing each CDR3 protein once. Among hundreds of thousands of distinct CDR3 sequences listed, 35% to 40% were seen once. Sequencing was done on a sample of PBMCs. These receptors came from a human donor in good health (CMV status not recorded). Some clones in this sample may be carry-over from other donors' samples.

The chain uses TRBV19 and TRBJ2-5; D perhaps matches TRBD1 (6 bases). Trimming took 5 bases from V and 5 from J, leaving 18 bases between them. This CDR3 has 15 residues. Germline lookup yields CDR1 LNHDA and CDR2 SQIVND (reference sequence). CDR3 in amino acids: CASSVGLGAEETQYF. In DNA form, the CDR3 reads TGTGCCAGTAGTGTAGGGCTGGGGGCCGAGGAGACCCAGTACTTC.

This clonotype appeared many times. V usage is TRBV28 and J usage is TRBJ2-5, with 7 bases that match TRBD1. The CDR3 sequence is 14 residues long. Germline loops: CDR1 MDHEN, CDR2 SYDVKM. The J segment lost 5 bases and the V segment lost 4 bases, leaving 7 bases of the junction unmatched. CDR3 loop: CASSYRGGRETQYF. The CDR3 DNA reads TGTGCCAGCAGTTACAGGGGTGGTAGGGAGACCCAGTACTTC.

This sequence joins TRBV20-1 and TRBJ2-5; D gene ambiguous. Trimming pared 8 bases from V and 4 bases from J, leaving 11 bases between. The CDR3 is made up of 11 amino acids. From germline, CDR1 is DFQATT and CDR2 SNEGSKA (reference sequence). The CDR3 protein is CSTPLLETQYF. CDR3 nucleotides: TGCAGTACCCCATTATTAGAGACCCAGTACTTC.

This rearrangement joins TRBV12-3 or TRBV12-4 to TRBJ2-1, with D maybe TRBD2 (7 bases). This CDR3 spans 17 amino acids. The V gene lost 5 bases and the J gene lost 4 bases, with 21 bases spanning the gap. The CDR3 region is CASSRGVTGRTYNEQFF. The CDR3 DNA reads TGTGCCAGCAGTCGGGGGGTAACAGGGAGAACTTACAATGAGCAGTTCTTC.

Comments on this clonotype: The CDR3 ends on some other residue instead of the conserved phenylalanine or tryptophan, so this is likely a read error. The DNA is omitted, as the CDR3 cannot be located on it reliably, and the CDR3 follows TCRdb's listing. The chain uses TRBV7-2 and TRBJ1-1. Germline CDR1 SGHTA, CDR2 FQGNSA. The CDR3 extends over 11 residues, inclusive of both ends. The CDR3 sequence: CASSYENESFC.

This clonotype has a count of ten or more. For the CDR3, the DNA is TGTGCCAGCAGCTTTACCGGGACAGCGAATTCACCCCTCCACTTT. As protein: CASSFTGTANSPLHF. The V and J genes are TRBV7-2 and TRBJ1-6, with 7 bases fitting TRBD1. CDR1 and CDR2 (germline): SGHTA, FQGNSA. V shed 3 bases, J shed 7 bases, and the junction held 6 bases outside the gene matches. The CDR3 spans 15 residues.

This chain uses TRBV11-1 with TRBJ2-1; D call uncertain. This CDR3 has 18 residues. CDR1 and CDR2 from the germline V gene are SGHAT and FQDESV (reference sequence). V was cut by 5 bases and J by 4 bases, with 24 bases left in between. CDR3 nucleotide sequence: TGTGCCAGCAGCCCCCGCGCGTCACCGCGAGACCGATACAATGAGCAGTTCTTC. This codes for CASSPRASPRDRYNEQFF.

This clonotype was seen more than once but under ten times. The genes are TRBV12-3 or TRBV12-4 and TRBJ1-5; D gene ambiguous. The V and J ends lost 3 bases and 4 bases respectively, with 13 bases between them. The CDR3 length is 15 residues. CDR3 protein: CASSFGNFGNQPQHF. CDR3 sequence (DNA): TGTGCCAGCAGTTTCGGGAATTTTGGAAATCAGCCCCAGCATTTT.